A single sample is the source of the 31 T cell receptor beta chains below, sequenced in a study of T cell clones after liver transplantation. TCRdb's table, derived via immunoSEQ multiplex PCR, lists solely in-frame clones and lacks some. The sample comprises roughly 80,000 clones, approximately 87% of which are singletons, and about 2.5% rests with the top ten. The input for sequencing was CD4+ T cells from blood, taken at the 22-month timepoint. The source is a human patient who received a liver transplant. Some T cells may have come from the graft donor.

The chain employs TRBV4-3 and TRBJ2-1, with 11 bases identical to TRBD2. The trim removed 1 base at V and 7 bases at J, leaving 9 bases unmatched. This CDR3 is 17 amino acids long. The germline V gene has CDR1 LGHNA and CDR2 YSLEER. CDR3 region: CASSQVWGSGRVNEQFF. The CDR3, as DNA: TGCGCCAGCAGCCAAGTGTGGGGTAGCGGGAGGGTAAATGAGCAGTTCTTC.

The chain joins TRBV4-3 to TRBJ2-1; D not resolved. The CDR3 is made up of 13 amino acids. Germline V CDR1 and CDR2: LGHNA, YSLEER. The germline V and J ends were trimmed by 1 base and 9 bases, with 10 bases remaining between them. The CDR3 spells CASSQGDWREQFF. The CDR3 DNA is TGCGCCAGCAGCCAAGGCGACTGGCGTGAGCAGTTCTTC.

This clone was observed a handful of times. The chain has TRBV20-1 and TRBJ1-2; D may be TRBD1 (5 bases). This CDR3 comprises 11 residues. CDR1 is DFQATT and CDR2 is SNEGSKA in the germline V gene (reference sequence). Trimming cost V 4 bases and J 6 bases, with 9 bases left between them. The chain's CDR3 is CSANRGDGYTF. CDR3 bases: TGCAGTGCTAACAGAGGGGATGGCTACACCTTC.

V gene TRBV25-1 combines with J gene TRBJ1-1; D gene uncertain. This CDR3 has 13 amino acids. CDR1 and CDR2 (germline): MGHDK, SYGVNS. Deletions cut 4 bases from V and 1 base from J, with 7 bases between. CDR3 sequence reads: CASSGLRNTEAFF. CDR3 nucleotides: TGTGCCAGCAGTGGATTAAGGAACACTGAAGCTTTCTTT.

This rearrangement joins TRBV7-2 to TRBJ2-5, with 7 bases identical to TRBD2. The CDR3 length is 14 residues. Germline CDR1 SGHTA, CDR2 FQGNSA. Trimming at V came to 2 bases and at J to 5 bases, leaving 5 bases not matched to a gene. The CDR3 sequence is CASSLSGARETQYF. CDR3 bases: TGTGCCAGCAGCTTAAGCGGGGCCCGGGAGACCCAGTACTTC. Full variable domain (missing parts from reference TRBV7-2 and TRBJ2-5): GAGVSQSPSNKVTEKGKDVELRCDPISGHTALYWYRQSLGQGLEFLIYFQGNSAPDKSGLPSDRFSAERTGGSVSTLTIQRTQQEDSAVYLCASSLSGARETQYFGPGTRLLVL.

This clone showed up just once. This chain uses TRBV7-2 with TRBJ2-2; TRBD2 matches at 7 bases. J gave up 1 base and V 3 bases, and 5 bases lay outside the gene matches. The CDR3 sequence is 16 residues long. Germline V lookup: CDR1 SGHTA, CDR2 FQGNSA. CDR3: CASSLRLALNTGELFF. The CDR3 DNA reads as TGTGCCAGCAGCTTGCGACTAGCATTGAACACCGGGGAGCTGTTTTTT.

To note about this clone: Other DNA sequences in the sample encode the same CDR3. CDR3 region: CASSPGLAADTQYF. The CDR3 coding sequence is TGTGCCAGCAGCCCTGGACTAGCGGCAGATACGCAGTATTTT. The V gene is TRBV7-2, the J gene TRBJ2-3; 10 bases are shared with TRBD2. J lost 4 bases, V lost 5 bases, and 3 bases had no gene match. CDR1 is SGHTA, CDR2 FQGNSA, per germline. This CDR3 is 14 amino acids long.

V gene TRBV6-1 combines with J gene TRBJ2-7; D is ambiguous. CDR1 and CDR2 from the germline V gene are MNHNS and SASEGT. The CDR3 covers 12 residues. The ends were cut back, 5 bases at V and 6 bases at J, with 11 bases in the middle. The CDR3 protein is CASSYLPLEQYF. The CDR3 DNA follows: TGTGCCAGCAGTTATCTCCCCCTCGAGCAGTACTTC.

V gene TRBV10-3 combines with J gene TRBJ1-2; 11 bases are a match to TRBD1. The CDR3 extends over 16 amino acids. Trimming removed 10 bases from V and 8 bases from J; junction bases left unmatched: 18. The germline V gene encodes CDR1 ENHRY and CDR2 SYGVKD. The CDR3 nucleotides are TGTGCCACCGATTCAATTGGCGGGACAGGGGGTTGGGGCTACACCTTC. Residues: CATDSIGGTGGWGYTF.

This clone was counted a few times. CDR3 protein: CASRHGTGYGYTF. DNA for the CDR3: TGTGCCAGCAGGCACGGGACGGGCTATGGCTACACCTTC. The chain carries TRBV28 and TRBJ1-2; possible D gene TRBD1, 5 bases. V was cut by 6 bases and J by 4 bases, with 12 bases left in between. The CDR3 totals 13 residues. Per germline, CDR1 MDHEN and CDR2 SYDVKM.

The rearrangement joins TRBV7-2 to TRBJ2-2; 9 positions match TRBD2. Per the germline V gene, CDR1 is SGHTA and CDR2 is FQGNSA. V trimming: 4 bases; J trimming: 5 bases; junction bases outside the gene matches: 11. The CDR3 is 17 amino acids. CDR3 coding DNA: TGTGCCAGCAGCTCTACTATAGCGGGAGTTTGGACCGGGGAGCTGTTTTTT. Its protein product is CASSSTIAGVWTGELFF.

This chain uses TRBV4-2 with TRBJ2-1; 13 positions agree with TRBD2. Germline-derived CDR1 and CDR2 are LGHNA and YNFKEQ. The CDR3 extends over 15 amino acids. V dropped 6 bases and J dropped 7; count of bases not matched to a gene: 6. DNA of the CDR3: TGTGCCAGCAGTCTTACTAGCGGGGGGGAAAATGAGCAGTTCTTC. Its translation: CASSLTSGGENEQFF.

The rearrangement links TRBV28 to TRBJ1-5, with 10 positions matching TRBD1. Germline V gene lookup returns CDR1 MDHEN and CDR2 SYDVKM. V shed 4 bases and J 7 bases; nucleotides not matched to a gene: 4. The length of the CDR3 is 14 residues. The CDR3 DNA reads as TGTGCCAGCAGTTCAGGACAGGGGGGACAGCCCCAGCATTTT. Translated, it gives CASSSGQGGQPQHF.

The gene calls are TRBV4-3 and TRBJ1-2; D ambiguous. This CDR3 has 14 residues. With 1 base removed from V and 10 bases from J, the gap between germline ends came to 16 bases. Per germline, CDR1 LGHNA and CDR2 YSLEER. In nucleotides, the CDR3 is TGCGCCAGCAGCCAAGTCTCCCCACCAGTCGCCTACACCTTC. This sequence encodes CASSQVSPPVAYTF.

The J gene is TRBJ1-6, the V gene TRBV18; D uncertain. The germline V and J ends were trimmed by 3 bases and 7 bases, with 19 bases remaining between them. The length of the CDR3 is 17 residues. Per germline, CDR1 KGHSH and CDR2 LQKENI. The CDR3 sequence: CASSPLAARASNSPLHF. In DNA form, the CDR3 reads TGTGCCAGCTCACCCTTGGCAGCCCGGGCATCAAATTCACCCCTCCACTTT.

This chain connects TRBV6-4 to TRBJ2-1, with TRBD1 identical over 10 bases. The V gene end was trimmed by 3 bases and the J gene end by 9 bases; junction bases not matched to a gene: 8. The CDR3 contains 15 residues. Germline CDR1 is MRHNA and CDR2 is SNTAGT. CDR3 sequence reads: CASSEVGQGPAEQFF. The CDR3 DNA reads as TGTGCCAGCAGTGAGGTGGGACAGGGGCCGGCTGAGCAGTTCTTC.

The gene calls are TRBV28 and TRBJ2-3, with a tentative D call TRBD2 (6 bases). Germline V gene data show CDR1 as MDHEN and CDR2 as SYDVKM. Trimming pared 4 bases from V and 4 bases from J, leaving 12 bases between. There are 14 residues in the CDR3. For the CDR3, the DNA is TGTGCCAGCAGTTATGGGCGGGGAGCAGATACGCAGTATTTT. Translated: CASSYGRGADTQYF.

The chain combines TRBV7-8 with TRBJ2-2; 9 bases agree with TRBD2. CDR3 size: 16 residues. Looked up from germline, CDR1 is SGHVS and CDR2 is FQNEAQ. J was trimmed by 5 bases and V by 0 bases; bases with no gene match: 4. CDR3 DNA: TGTGCCAGCAGCTTAGCCAAGACTAGCGGTACCGGGGAGCTGTTTTTT. Translation gives CASSLAKTSGTGELFF. Combining the CDR3 with reference TRBV7-8 and TRBJ2-2 gives the whole variable domain GAGVSQSPRYKVAKRGQDVALRCDPISGHVSLFWYQQALGQGPEFLTYFQNEAQLDKSGLPSDRFFAERPEGSVSTLKIQRTQQEDSAVYLCASSLAKTSGTGELFFGEGSRLTVL.

The chain recombines TRBV5-1 with TRBJ2-5; 8 bases agree with TRBD2. This CDR3 has 13 amino acids. Germline V gives CDR1 SGHRS, CDR2 YFSETQ. Trimming at V came to 4 bases and at J to 4 bases, leaving 3 bases not matched to a gene. The CDR3 spells CASSPAGGETQYF. In DNA form, the CDR3 reads TGCGCCAGCAGCCCCGCGGGGGGAGAGACCCAGTACTTC.

This clone was seen a handful of times. The chain employs TRBV11-2 and TRBJ2-3, with TRBD1 identical over 7 bases. After removal of 4 bases from V and 2 bases from J, the junction contained 12 bases not matched to a gene. Germline loops: CDR1 SGHAT, CDR2 FQNNGV. The CDR3 is 17 residues long. The CDR3 region has the DNA TGTGCCAGCAGCTCATATACAGGGGCCGGGGTCACAGATACGCAGTATTTT. The encoded protein is CASSSYTGAGVTDTQYF.

The chain combines TRBV6-1 with TRBJ2-2; D is perhaps TRBD1 (6 bases). Trimming took off 5 bases at V and 5 bases at J, with 9 bases between the two ends. The length of the CDR3 is 13 residues. CDR1 and CDR2 (germline): MNHNS, SASEGT. CDR3: CASSSGVTGELFF. The CDR3 DNA sequence: TGTGCCAGCAGTTCAGGGGTTACCGGGGAGCTGTTTTTT.

The chain's CDR3 is CASGFGIGTEETQYF. CDR3 sequence (DNA): TGTGCTAGTGGTTTTGGTATTGGGACAGAAGAGACCCAGTACTTC. The chain combines TRBV12-5 with TRBJ2-5; 7 bases align to TRBD1. Per germline, CDR1 LGHNT and CDR2 FRNRAP. CDR3 size: 15 residues. The J segment lost 3 bases and the V segment lost 3 bases, leaving 7 bases of the junction unmatched.

The chain joins TRBV9 to TRBJ1-4; D is undetermined. V lost 0 bases and J 10 bases, leaving 16 bases between the germline ends. The germline V gene encodes CDR1 SGDLS and CDR2 YYNGEE. This CDR3 region has 15 residues. CDR3 residues: CASSVDPRTEGKLFF. CDR3 bases: TGTGCCAGCAGCGTAGATCCGCGGACCGAGGGAAAACTGTTTTTT.

V and J are TRBV11-2 and TRBJ1-3; D uncertain. Germline lookup yields CDR1 SGHAT and CDR2 FQNNGV. Trimming shortened V by 3 bases and J by 2 bases, and 14 bases separated the two germline ends. The CDR3 is made up of 16 amino acids. The CDR3 loop reads CASSFTQSRTGNTIYF. CDR3 nucleotides: TGTGCCAGCAGCTTCACCCAGTCCAGGACTGGAAACACCATATATTTT.

This chain connects TRBV5-1 to TRBJ2-3; 11 positions match TRBD2. CDR1 is SGHRS and CDR2 is YFSETQ in the germline V gene. Losses at the gene ends were 0 bases for V and 2 bases for J; bases not matched to a gene: 5. The CDR3 contains 17 residues. The CDR3 loop is CASSLAPSGGYTDTQYF. The CDR3, as DNA: TGCGCCAGCAGCTTGGCCCCTAGCGGGGGGTACACAGATACGCAGTATTTT.

V gene TRBV11-2 combines with J gene TRBJ2-1, with TRBD2 identical over 8 bases. The junction had 5 bases not matched to a gene; V was cut back by 1 base and J by 9 bases. The CDR3 extends over 14 amino acids. Germline CDR1 and CDR2: SGHAT and FQNNGV. The CDR3, as DNA: TGTGCCAGCAGCTTAGCCGGGAGGGTAAGTGAGCAGTTCTTC. Its translation is CASSLAGRVSEQFF. Variable domain in full (rest from reference TRBV11-2 and TRBJ2-1): EAGVAQSPRYKIIEKRQSVAFWCNPISGHATLYWYQQILGQGPKLLIQFQNNGVVDDSQLPKDRFSAERLKGVDSTLKIQPAKLEDSAVYLCASSLAGRVSEQFFGPGTRLTVL.

The count of this clone is one. V usage is TRBV9 and J usage is TRBJ2-7; 10 nucleotides align to TRBD2. J was trimmed by 5 bases and V by 4 bases; bases with no gene match: 9. The CDR3 extends over 15 amino acids. Germline V lookup: CDR1 SGDLS, CDR2 YYNGEE. The CDR3 DNA reads TGTGCCAGCAGCCCCGGGACTAGCGACCGGGACGAGCAGTACTTC. Translated, it gives CASSPGTSDRDEQYF.

The genes are TRBV5-4 and TRBJ2-5, with unresolved D. Looked up from germline, CDR1 is SGHNT and CDR2 is YYREEE (reference sequence). This CDR3 has 16 amino acids. V dropped 0 bases and J dropped 0 bases, with 12 bases sitting between them. CDR3 DNA sequence: TGTGCCAGCAGCTTGGGGCAGTCTCTGTACCAAGAGACCCAGTACTTC. This codes for CASSLGQSLYQETQYF.

V usage is TRBV5-8 and J usage is TRBJ2-3, with 7 bases that match TRBD1. Germline values: CDR1 SGHTS, CDR2 YDEGEE. V gave up 0 bases and J gave up 2 bases; unmatched junction bases: 9. The CDR3 length is 17 residues. This CDR3 reads CASSLVQTGADTDTQYF. DNA for the CDR3: TGTGCCAGCAGCTTGGTCCAAACAGGGGCCGACACAGATACGCAGTATTTT. The whole variable domain, filled in from reference TRBV5-8 and TRBJ2-3, reads EAGVTQSPTHLIKTRGQQATLRCSPISGHTSVYWYQQALGLGLQFLLWYDEGEERNRGNFPPRFSGRQFPNYSSELNVNALELEDSALYLCASSLVQTGADTDTQYFGPGTRLTVL.

The rearrangement links TRBV6-5 to TRBJ1-5, with D unresolved. This CDR3 is built from 13 residues. Trimming took 6 bases from V and 2 from J, leaving 8 bases between them. Germline assignment: CDR1 MNHEY and CDR2 SVGAGI. CDR3 region: CASRLNRNQPQHF. CDR3 DNA sequence: TGTGCCAGCAGACTAAATCGCAATCAGCCCCAGCATTTT.

The V and J genes are TRBV7-9 and TRBJ2-1; no definite D call. CDR1 and CDR2 from the germline V gene are SEHNR and FQNEAQ (reference sequence). CDR3 size: 14 residues. Trimming removed 5 bases at V and 0 bases at J, with 8 bases between. CDR3 DNA: TGTGCCAGCAGCCCAAAGAGCTCCTACAATGAGCAGTTCTTC. Translation: CASSPKSSYNEQFF. Full variable domain (outside the CDR3, taken from reference TRBV7-9 and TRBJ2-1): DTGVSQNPRHKITKRGQNVTFRCDPISEHNRLYWYRQTLGQGPEFLTYFQNEAQLEKSRLLSDRFSAERPKGSFSTLEIQRTEQGDSAMYLCASSPKSSYNEQFFGPGTRLTVL.